This T cell receptor beta chain derives from a study of identical twins. Points on this clonotype: Its antigen is not identified.

Study results and limitations: Beta clonotypes that were abundant in cord blood contained fewer insertions, a pattern absent from memory repertoires.

The V and J ends lost 5 bases and 10 bases respectively, with 18 bases between them. CDR1 and CDR2 (germline): SGDLS, YYNGEE. There are 14 residues in the CDR3. Through template switching, a universal primer site was introduced, and the cDNA contained unique molecular identifiers. MiXCR, applied by TCRdb to the 5' RACE reads, yields one record per CDR3 protein. The data contain over 200,000 distinct CDR3 sequences, over 5% of them singletons. Each donor (without exception) was a healthy Caucasian. The same specimen was also included in a second study, on T cells expressing NK-cell markers. That paper notes: There were seven HCMV-seropositive donors and one seronegative donor among the eight sequenced.

The V call is TRBV9, the J call TRBJ1-4; no firm D call. The receptor comes from a woman under 30 in good health. The sequenced material came from CD8+ T cells sorted from blood. The CDR3 reads CASSMIGGEGKLFF. The CDR3 DNA reads TGTGCCAGCAGTATGATAGGTGGCGAAGGAAAACTGTTTTTT.